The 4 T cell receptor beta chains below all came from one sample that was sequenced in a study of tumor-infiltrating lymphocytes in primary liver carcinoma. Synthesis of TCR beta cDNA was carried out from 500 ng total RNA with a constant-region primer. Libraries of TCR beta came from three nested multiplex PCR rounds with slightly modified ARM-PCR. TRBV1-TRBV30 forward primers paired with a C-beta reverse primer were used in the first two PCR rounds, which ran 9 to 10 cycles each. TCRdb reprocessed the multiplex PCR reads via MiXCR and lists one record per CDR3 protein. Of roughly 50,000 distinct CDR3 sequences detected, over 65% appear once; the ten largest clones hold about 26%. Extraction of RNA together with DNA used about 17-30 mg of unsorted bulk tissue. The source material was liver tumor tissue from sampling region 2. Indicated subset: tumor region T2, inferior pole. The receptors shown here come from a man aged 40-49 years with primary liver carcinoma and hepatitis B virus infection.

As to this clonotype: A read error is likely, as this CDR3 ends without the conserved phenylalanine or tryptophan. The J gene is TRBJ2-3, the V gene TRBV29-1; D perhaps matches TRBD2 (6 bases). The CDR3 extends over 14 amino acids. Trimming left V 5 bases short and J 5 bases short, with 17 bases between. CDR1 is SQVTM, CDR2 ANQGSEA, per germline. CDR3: CSVSGGQVGDTQYL. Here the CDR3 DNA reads TGCAGCGTTTCTGGAGGGCAGGTGGGAGATACGCAGTATTTA.

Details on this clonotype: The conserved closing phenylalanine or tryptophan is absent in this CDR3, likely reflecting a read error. This CDR3 is CSLGQGDPQYP. The CDR3 DNA reads TGCAGCCTTGGACAGGGAGATCCCCAGTACCCC. The chain couples TRBV29-1 to TRBJ2-5, with 8 bases aligning to TRBD1. The junction had 8 bases not matched to a gene; V was cut back by 8 bases and J by 9 bases. The length of the CDR3 is 11 residues. The germline CDR1 and CDR2 sequences are SQVTM and ANQGSEA.

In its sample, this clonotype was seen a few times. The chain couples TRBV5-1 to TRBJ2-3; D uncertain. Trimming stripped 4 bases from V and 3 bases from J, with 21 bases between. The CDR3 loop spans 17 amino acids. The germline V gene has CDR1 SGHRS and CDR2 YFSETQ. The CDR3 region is CASSKEPPPSGTDTQYF. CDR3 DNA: TGCGCCAGCAGCAAAGAACCACCTCCTAGTGGTACAGATACGCAGTATTTT. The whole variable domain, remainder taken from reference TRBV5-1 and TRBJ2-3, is KAGVTQTPRYLIKTRGQQVTLSCSPISGHRSVSWYQQTPGQGLQFLFEYFSETQRNKGNFPGRFSGRQFSNSRSEMNVSTLELGDSALYLCASSKEPPPSGTDTQYFGPGTRLTVL.

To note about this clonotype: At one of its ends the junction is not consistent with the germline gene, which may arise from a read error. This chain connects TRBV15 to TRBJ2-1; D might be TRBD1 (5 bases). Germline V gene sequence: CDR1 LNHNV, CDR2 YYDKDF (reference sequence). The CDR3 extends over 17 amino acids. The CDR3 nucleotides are TGTGCCACCAACAGAGCGAACAGGCTAAGCATCTACAATGAGCAGTTCTTC. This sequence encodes CATNRANRLSIYNEQFF.